What follows describes a single TCR beta chain. This entry comes from a study of OX40 agonist ivuxolimab in advanced cancers. Generated by immunoSEQ multiplex PCR, the TCRdb table keeps only in-frame clones and is missing some. This table has more than 55,000 clones, around 79% appearing once. Trimming at V came to 4 bases and at J to 7 bases, leaving 12 bases not matched to a gene. This CDR3 contains 16 residues. From germline, CDR1 is MDHEN and CDR2 SYDVKM. This TCR came from an adult with an advanced solid tumor such as melanoma, head and neck, liver or kidney cancer. The rearrangement joins TRBV28 to TRBJ2-7, with 11 bases identical to TRBD2. The material sequenced was CD4+ or CD8+ T cells sorted from blood, taken in a trial of the OX40 agonist ivuxolimab. The CDR3 loop reads CASSSPSIAGGWEQYF. CDR3 nucleotides: TGTGCCAGCAGTTCCCCTTCGATAGCGGGAGGGTGGGAGCAGTACTTC.